These T cell receptor beta chains were read from a single sample in a study of cytomegalovirus exposure and HLA in healthy donors. Sequencing used immunoSEQ multiplex PCR; TCRdb keeps in-frame clones, though not all of them. The sample lists 95,000 to 110,000 clones; approximately 64% were seen once. The sample was PBMCs. These TCRs come from a woman aged 50 to 60 in good health and CMV-seronegative. Both conserved end residues are part of each CDR3. The order of the fields is CDR3 DNA, CDR3 protein, J gene, clone size, V gene, D gene. The D gene is left open where the match is weak. Size tells how often a clone was seen (once, few, many) or the class of an expanded clone, and some rows leave it out.

TGTGCCAGCAGTTTATCCGGGACTAGCGGGGGGCACACCTACAATGAGCAGTTCTTC CASSLSGTSGGHTYNEQFF TRBJ2-1 . TRBV28 TRBD2
TGTGCCAGCAGCTCCAGGGGTCACGCAGATACGCAGTATTTT CASSSRGHADTQYF TRBJ2-3 . TRBV7-8 .
TGTGCCAGCAGAATGAGGGAGAGGACAGATACGCAGTATTTT CASRMRERTDTQYF TRBJ2-3 . TRBV6-5 .
TGTGCCAGCAGGGCGGACAGTAGCAATCAGCCCCAGCATTTT CASRADSSNQPQHF TRBJ1-5 . TRBV2 .
TGTGCCAGCAGCCGTGGACTAGCGGGGGGAGAAGAGACCCAGTACTTC CASSRGLAGGEETQYF TRBJ2-5 few TRBV7-9 TRBD2
TGTGCCACCAGAACAGGGGGCGCCGATGAAAAACTGTTTTTT CATRTGGADEKLFF TRBJ1-4 . TRBV6-5 TRBD1
TGTGCCAGCAGTTTCTTAGCCAGGGGTCTTGGCTACACCTTC CASSFLARGLGYTF TRBJ1-2 . TRBV27 .
TGTGCCAGCTCAGGGGACAGCTCCTACGAGCAGTACTTC CASSGDSSYEQYF TRBJ2-7 . TRBV18 TRBD1
TGTGCCAGCAGCGTAGGGGGACTAGGTTGGGGGAGCTCCTACAATGAGCAGTTCTTC CASSVGGLGWGSSYNEQFF TRBJ2-1 . TRBV9 TRBD2
TGTGCCAGCAGCTTGACAGGGAGAATAAGCAATCAGCCCCAGCATTTT CASSLTGRISNQPQHF TRBJ1-5 . TRBV5-6 .
TGTGCCAGCAGCCAAGATGCAGGGAACACTGAAGCTTTCTTT CASSQDAGNTEAFF TRBJ1-1 . TRBV4-2 .
TGTGCCAGTGTGGGGGGACAGTACTATGGCTACACCTTC CASVGGQYYGYTF TRBJ1-2 . TRBV19 TRBD1
TGCGCCAGCAGTGACCCGGGGAATCAGCCCCAGCATTTT CASSDPGNQPQHF TRBJ1-5 . TRBV10-2 .
TGTGCCAGCCGGGAGCTACAAGAGACCCAGTACTTC CASRELQETQYF TRBJ2-5 . TRBV2 .
TGTGCCAGTAGTGGGGCAGGTGGGCAAGAGACCCAGTACTTC CASSGAGGQETQYF TRBJ2-5 . TRBV19 .
TGTGCCAGCAGTGCCTTGAGCGGGCCAAGGAATGGCTACACCTTC CASSALSGPRNGYTF TRBJ1-2 . TRBV25-1 .
TGTGCCAGCTCACCACCTCAGACCGGGGTTAGCAATCAGCCCCAGCATTTT CASSPPQTGVSNQPQHF TRBJ1-5 . TRBV18 .
TGTGCCAGCAGCTGGGGCCCTTGGGGCGAAGCTTTCTTT CASSWGPWGEAFF TRBJ1-1 . TRBV5-6 .
TGTGCCAGCAGGGGACTGGAGAACACCGGGGAGCTGTTTTTT CASRGLENTGELFF TRBJ2-2 . TRBV2 .
TGTGCCAGCAGCTTAGGGTACCGAGGCACTGAAGCTTTCTTT CASSLGYRGTEAFF TRBJ1-1 few TRBV28 .